This TCR beta chain was recorded in a study of blood T cells in healthy people across ages. Together with a sample-barcoded 5' primer, a J-beta primer mix was included in a second PCR lasting about 6 to 12 cycles. TCRdb re-called the 5' RACE reads through MiXCR, storing one row per CDR3 protein. Of around 1,000,000 distinct CDR3 sequences in the sample, approximately 25% were seen once. This clonotype was detected a few times. V gave up 4 bases and J gave up 3 bases, with 11 bases separating them. CDR1 and CDR2 from the germline V gene are SGHDT and YYEEEE. This CDR3 region has 13 residues. The data were also submitted as part of a second study, on T cells of mothers and their children.

The sequence derives from a girl aged 2-10 years in good health. Sample: blood. The chain is built from TRBV5-6 and TRBJ2-7; no clear D. The CDR3 sequence: CASSPGYRYEQYF. CDR3 bases: TGTGCCAGCAGCCCTGGATATCGCTACGAGCAGTACTTC. Variable domain in full (rest from reference TRBV5-6 and TRBJ2-7): DAGVTQSPTHLIKTRGQQVTLRCSPKSGHDTVSWYQQALGQGPQFIFQYYEEEERQRGNFPDRFSGHQFPNYSSELNVNALLLGDSALYLCASSPGYRYEQYFGPGTRLTVT.